These 9 T cell receptor beta chains share one sample of origin, sequenced in a study of T cells after yellow fever vaccination. TCRdb recomputed calls from the 5' RACE reads with MiXCR, one row per CDR3 protein. The sample contains approximately 240,000 distinct CDR3 sequences, more than 3.5% of which appear only once. This sample comprised PBMCs, obtained 15 days after the yellow fever booster vaccination. The receptors were sampled from a man younger than 30 who received the YFV17D yellow fever vaccine.

V and J are TRBV30 and TRBJ2-7; the match to TRBD2 covers 9 bases. Germline trimming cut 1 base from V and 2 bases from J; bases unmatched to any gene: 15. The CDR3 consists of 18 residues. Per germline, CDR1 GTSNPN and CDR2 SVGIG (reference sequence). The CDR3 protein is CAWSGGMNKRGATYEQYF. For the CDR3, the DNA is TGTGCCTGGAGTGGAGGGATGAACAAGCGGGGGGCTACCTACGAGCAGTACTTC.

The sample holds a few counts of this clonotype. V usage is TRBV12-5 and J usage is TRBJ2-1, with 10 bases matching TRBD2. The trim removed 4 bases at V and 8 bases at J, leaving 2 bases unmatched. This CDR3 comprises 13 residues. The germline gives CDR1 LGHNT, CDR2 FRNRAP. CDR3 sequence: CASGSGLADEQFF. The CDR3 DNA reads as TGTGCTAGTGGTTCCGGACTAGCGGATGAGCAGTTCTTC. Filled out from reference TRBV12-5 and TRBJ2-1, the complete variable domain reads DARVTQTPRHKVTEMGQEVTMRCQPILGHNTVFWYRQTMMQGLELLAYFRNRAPLDDSGMPKDRFSAEMPDATLATLKIQPSEPRDSAVYFCASGSGLADEQFFGPGTRLTVL.

This clonotype was counted a few times. This chain connects TRBV7-6 to TRBJ2-1, with a tentative D call TRBD2 (6 bases). V lost 5 bases and J lost 5, with 16 bases in between. Germline CDR1 is SGHVS and CDR2 is FNYEAQ. This CDR3 contains 15 residues. This CDR3 is CASSPWVGGDNEQFF. CDR3 nucleotides: TGTGCCAGCAGCCCATGGGTCGGGGGAGACAATGAGCAGTTCTTC.

This clonotype was recorded many times. The genes are TRBV6-6 and TRBJ1-1; D not resolved. The CDR3 sequence is 13 residues long. Germline-derived CDR1 and CDR2 are MNHNY and SVGAGI (reference sequence). V lost 2 bases to trimming and J lost 6 bases, with 10 bases between them. The CDR3 loop reads CASSYGDRAEAFF. CDR3 DNA: TGTGCCAGCAGTTACGGGGATAGGGCTGAAGCTTTCTTT.

In its sample, this clonotype was seen many times. The chain links TRBV12-3 or TRBV12-4 to TRBJ1-5, with 8 bases matching TRBD1. The CDR3 spans 14 residues. Trimming removed 5 bases from V and 5 bases from J; junction bases left unmatched: 5. The CDR3 coding sequence is TGTGCCAGCAGTGACGGGACAGGCCATCAGCCCCAGCATTTT. It is translated as CASSDGTGHQPQHF.

This clonotype came up many times. Here the CDR3 reads CASSPGEQPQHF. Here the CDR3 DNA reads TGTGCCAGCAGTCCAGGGGAACAGCCCCAGCATTTT. J is TRBJ1-5 and V is TRBV28; the D gene is possibly TRBD1 (6 bases). Germline V gene lookup returns CDR1 MDHEN and CDR2 SYDVKM. V lost 5 bases, J lost 7 bases, and 9 bases lay in between. CDR3 length: 12 residues.

This clonotype has a count of ten or more. The chain links TRBV7-2 to TRBJ2-5; 9 nucleotides agree with TRBD2. The CDR3 extends over 15 amino acids. Trimming took 4 bases from V and 4 from J; bases not matched to a gene: 7. CDR1 and CDR2 from the germline V gene are SGHTA and FQGNSA. CDR3 amino acids: CASSSWTSVAETQYF. In DNA, the CDR3 is TGTGCCAGCAGCTCCTGGACTAGCGTTGCAGAGACCCAGTACTTC. Full variable domain (outside the CDR3, taken from reference TRBV7-2 and TRBJ2-5): GAGVSQSPSNKVTEKGKDVELRCDPISGHTALYWYRQSLGQGLEFLIYFQGNSAPDKSGLPSDRFSAERTGGSVSTLTIQRTQQEDSAVYLCASSSWTSVAETQYFGPGTRLLVL.

This clonotype was recorded at least ten times. The gene calls are TRBV6-1 and TRBJ1-2, with unresolved D. Germline V CDR1 and CDR2: MNHNS, SASEGT. The CDR3 spans 12 residues. The V end lost 8 bases, the J end lost 4 bases, and 11 bases lay between the germline ends. The CDR3 sequence is CASAVDGYGYTF. As DNA, the CDR3 is TGTGCCAGCGCAGTAGACGGCTATGGCTACACCTTC.

This clonotype was seen repeatedly, ten times or more. The chain uses TRBV4-2 and TRBJ1-1; D may be TRBD1 (6 bases). The CDR3 length is 14 residues. Germline V gives CDR1 LGHNA, CDR2 YNFKEQ. The V end was cut by 2 bases, the J end by 4 bases, with 11 bases between. CDR3 bases: TGTGCCAGCAGCCAATATTCGGGGGCCACTGAAGCTTTCTTT. It codes for CASSQYSGATEAFF.